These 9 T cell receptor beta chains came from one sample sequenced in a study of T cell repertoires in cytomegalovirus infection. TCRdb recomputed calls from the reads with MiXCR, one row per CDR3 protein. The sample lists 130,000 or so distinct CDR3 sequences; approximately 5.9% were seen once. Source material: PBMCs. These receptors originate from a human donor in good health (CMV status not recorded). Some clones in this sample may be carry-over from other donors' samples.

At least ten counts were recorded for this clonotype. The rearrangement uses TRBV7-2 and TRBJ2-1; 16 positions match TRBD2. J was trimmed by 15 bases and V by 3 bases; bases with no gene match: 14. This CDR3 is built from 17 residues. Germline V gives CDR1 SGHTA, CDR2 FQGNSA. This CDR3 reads CASSLSGTSGGAVLRFF. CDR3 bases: TGTGCCAGCAGCTTGTCCGGGACTAGCGGGGGGGCCGTTTTGCGGTTCTTC.

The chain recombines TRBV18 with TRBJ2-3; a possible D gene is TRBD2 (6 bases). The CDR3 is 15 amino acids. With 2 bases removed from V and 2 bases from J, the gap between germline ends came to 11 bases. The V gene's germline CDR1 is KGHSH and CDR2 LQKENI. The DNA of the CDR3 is TGTGCCAGCTCACCATTGCGGGGTCCCACAGATACGCAGTATTTT. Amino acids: CASSPLRGPTDTQYF.

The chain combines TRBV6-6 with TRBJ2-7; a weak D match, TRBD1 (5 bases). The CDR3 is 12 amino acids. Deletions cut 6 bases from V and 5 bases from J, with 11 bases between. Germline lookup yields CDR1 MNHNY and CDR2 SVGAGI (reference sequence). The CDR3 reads CASRSDSHEQYF. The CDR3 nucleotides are TGTGCCAGCAGATCCGACAGTCACGAGCAGTACTTC.

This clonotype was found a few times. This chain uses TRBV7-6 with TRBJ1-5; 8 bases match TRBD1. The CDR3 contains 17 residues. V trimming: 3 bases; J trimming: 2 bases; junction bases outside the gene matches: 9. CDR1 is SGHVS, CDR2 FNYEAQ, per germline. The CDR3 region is CASSLTSGTGGNQPQHF. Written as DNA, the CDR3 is TGTGCCAGCAGCTTGACTTCCGGGACAGGAGGCAATCAGCCCCAGCATTTT.

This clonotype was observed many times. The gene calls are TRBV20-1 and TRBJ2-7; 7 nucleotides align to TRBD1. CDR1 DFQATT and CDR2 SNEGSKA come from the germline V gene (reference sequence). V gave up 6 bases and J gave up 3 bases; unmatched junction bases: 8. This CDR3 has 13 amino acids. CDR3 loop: CSAPKQGHYEQYF. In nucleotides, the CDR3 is TGCAGTGCCCCAAAACAGGGGCACTACGAGCAGTACTTC.

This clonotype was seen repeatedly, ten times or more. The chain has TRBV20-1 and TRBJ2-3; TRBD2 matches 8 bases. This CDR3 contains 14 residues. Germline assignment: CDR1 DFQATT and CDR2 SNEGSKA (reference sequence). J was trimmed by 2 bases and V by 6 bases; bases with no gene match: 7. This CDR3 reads CSAATSGNTDTQYF. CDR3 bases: TGCAGTGCGGCAACTAGCGGCAACACAGATACGCAGTATTTT.

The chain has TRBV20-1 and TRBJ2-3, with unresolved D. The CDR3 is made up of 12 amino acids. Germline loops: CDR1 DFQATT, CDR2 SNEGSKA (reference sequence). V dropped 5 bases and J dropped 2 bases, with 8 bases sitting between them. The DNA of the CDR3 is TGCAGTGCTCGGGTCTTCACAGATACGCAGTATTTT. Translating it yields CSARVFTDTQYF.

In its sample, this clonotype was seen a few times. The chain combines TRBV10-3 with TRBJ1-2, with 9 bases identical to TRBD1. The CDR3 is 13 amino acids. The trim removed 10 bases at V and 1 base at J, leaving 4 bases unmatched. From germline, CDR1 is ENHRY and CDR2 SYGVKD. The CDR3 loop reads CATRDRDNYGYTF. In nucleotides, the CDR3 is TGTGCCACCCGGGACAGGGATAACTATGGCTACACCTTC.

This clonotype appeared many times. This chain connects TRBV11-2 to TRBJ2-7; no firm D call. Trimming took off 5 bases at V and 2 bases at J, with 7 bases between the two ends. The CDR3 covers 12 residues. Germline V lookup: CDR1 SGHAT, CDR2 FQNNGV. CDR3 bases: TGTGCCAGCAGCGTCTCCCCCTACGAGCAGTACTTC. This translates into CASSVSPYEQYF.